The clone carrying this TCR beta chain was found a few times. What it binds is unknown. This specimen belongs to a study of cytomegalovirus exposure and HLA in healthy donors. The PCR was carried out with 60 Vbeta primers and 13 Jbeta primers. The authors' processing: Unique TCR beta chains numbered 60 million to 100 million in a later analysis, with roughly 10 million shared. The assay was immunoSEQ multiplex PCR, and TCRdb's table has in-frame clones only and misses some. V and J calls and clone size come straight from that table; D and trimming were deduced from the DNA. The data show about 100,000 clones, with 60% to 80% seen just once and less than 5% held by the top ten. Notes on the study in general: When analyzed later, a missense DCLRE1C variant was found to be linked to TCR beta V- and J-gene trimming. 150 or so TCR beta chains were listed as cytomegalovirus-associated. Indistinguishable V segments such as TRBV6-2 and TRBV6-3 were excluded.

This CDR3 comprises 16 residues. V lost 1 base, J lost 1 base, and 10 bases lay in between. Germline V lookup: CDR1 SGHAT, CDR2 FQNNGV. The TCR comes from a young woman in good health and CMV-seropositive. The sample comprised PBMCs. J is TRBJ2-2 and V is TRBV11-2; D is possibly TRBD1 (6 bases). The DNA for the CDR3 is TGTGCCAGCAGCTTAGGGCAGGGGTTGAACACCGGGGAGCTGTTTTTT. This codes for CASSLGQGLNTGELFF.